The 26 T cell receptor beta chains listed next were all sequenced from one sample in a study of blood T cell repertoires in COVID-19 (dated by TCRdb to about 2020). Library preparation used the immunoSEQ multiplex PCR assay. This immuneACCESS table, as held by TCRdb, lists in-frame sequences with V and J called but not all clones. Of the missing ones, under half trace to an unresolved V gene in checked studies; the others have no known cause. The sample table records 200,000 to 250,000 clones; more than 80% of these occur just once. 3% to 4% of the sample comes from the top ten. The specimen was PBMCs or T cells enriched from blood (not recorded which). All receptors come from a woman aged 18-35 years in a cohort exposed to, infected with or recovered from COVID-19 (not recorded which).

This chain joins TRBV19 and TRBJ2-3; TRBD2 aligns across 12 bases. The germline gives CDR1 LNHDA, CDR2 SQIVND (reference sequence). This CDR3 is built from 17 residues. V gave up 4 bases and J gave up 1 base; unmatched junction bases: 6. The CDR3 reads CASSTGLAGPGTDTQYF. The CDR3 DNA follows: TGTGCCAGTAGTACGGGACTAGCGGGCCCAGGCACAGATACGCAGTATTTT.

This clone has just one count. The rearrangement links TRBV5-1 to TRBJ1-1; possible D gene TRBD1, 5 bases. Germline V gene sequence: CDR1 SGHRS, CDR2 YFSETQ. Deletions cut 2 bases from V and 0 bases from J, with 11 bases between. The CDR3 covers 15 residues. This chain's CDR3 is CASSLGQLMNTEAFF. The CDR3 DNA is TGCGCCAGCAGCTTAGGACAACTGATGAACACTGAAGCTTTCTTT.

The rearrangement uses TRBV7-3 and TRBJ1-2; D may be TRBD1 (6 bases). Germline-derived CDR1 and CDR2 are SGHTA and FQGTGA. The CDR3 is 16 residues long. V was cut by 1 base and J by 7 bases, with 19 bases left in between. In DNA, the CDR3 is TGTGCCAGCAGCTTAATACAGGGACGGAGAAAGGGTGGCTACACCTTC. Its protein product is CASSLIQGRRKGGYTF.

The chain links TRBV5-1 to TRBJ2-5; D perhaps matches TRBD1 (5 bases). V lost 0 bases to trimming and J lost 5 bases, with 11 bases between them. The V gene's germline CDR1 is SGHRS and CDR2 YFSETQ. This CDR3 is 14 amino acids long. In DNA form, the CDR3 reads TGCGCCAGCAGCTTGGTTGCAGGGAAGGAGACCCAGTACTTC. Translation gives CASSLVAGKETQYF.

The chain joins TRBV4-2 to TRBJ2-3; TRBD1 matches 7 bases. The CDR3 is 16 amino acids. The ends lost 2 bases at V and 4 bases at J; junction bases unmatched: 9. Germline V CDR1 and CDR2: LGHNA, YNFKEQ. The DNA for the CDR3 is TGTGCCAGCAGCCAACCGACAGGGAATCTGCCAGATACGCAGTATTTT. Residues: CASSQPTGNLPDTQYF.

The J gene is TRBJ1-1, the V gene TRBV18, with 8 bases identical to TRBD1. The CDR3 is 12 amino acids. CDR1 and CDR2 (germline): KGHSH, LQKENI. V shed 1 base and J 11 bases; nucleotides not matched to a gene: 3. CDR3 in amino acids: CASSPQGDRAFF. CDR3 coding DNA: TGTGCCAGCTCACCACAGGGGGACAGGGCTTTCTTT.

The V gene is TRBV4-1, the J gene TRBJ1-6, with 7 bases that match TRBD1. The CDR3 has 15 amino acids. With 1 base clipped from V and 8 bases from J, the junction kept 5 bases outside the gene matches. CDR1 and CDR2 (germline): MGHRA, YSYEKL. CDR3 nucleotides: TGCGCCAGCAGCCAAGGTGACAGGGATTATTCACCCCTCCACTTT. Its translation is CASSQGDRDYSPLHF.

The V call is TRBV19, the J call TRBJ1-1; the match to TRBD1 covers 8 bases. The CDR3 contains 12 residues. The trim removed 5 bases at V and 7 bases at J, leaving 3 bases unmatched. Germline loops: CDR1 LNHDA, CDR2 SQIVND (reference sequence). CDR3 in amino acids: CASSGQGGEAFF. The CDR3 DNA sequence: TGTGCCAGTAGTGGACAGGGAGGTGAAGCTTTCTTT.

The rearrangement links TRBV12-3 or TRBV12-4 to TRBJ1-1; D is possibly TRBD1 (5 bases). The germline V and J ends were trimmed by 7 bases and 6 bases, with 12 bases remaining between them. CDR3 length: 12 residues. CDR3 region: CASKPGGAEAFF. The CDR3 DNA is TGTGCCAGCAAGCCCGGGGGTGCTGAAGCTTTCTTT.

The rearrangement links TRBV4-2 to TRBJ1-5, with D maybe TRBD1 (6 bases). The V end was cut by 4 bases, the J end by 6 bases, with 25 bases between. There are 18 residues in the CDR3. Germline values: CDR1 LGHNA, CDR2 YNFKEQ. CDR3 nucleotide sequence: TGTGCCAGCAGCCCCTGGGCGGGGGGGCTAGGGGTGCGTCAGCCCCAGCATTTT. The encoded protein is CASSPWAGGLGVRQPQHF.

Comments on this clone: A junction boundary mismatches the germline segment, possibly from a read error. The chain has TRBV7-7 and TRBJ2-2; D gene uncertain. Germline CDR1 and CDR2: SSHAT and FNYEAQ (reference sequence). The CDR3 consists of 13 residues. CDR3 nucleotide sequence: TGTGCTAGCAGCTTAAATAGTGCCGGGGAGCTGTTTTTT. It codes for CASSLNSAGELFF. The full variable domain, its missing parts supplied by reference TRBV7-7 and TRBJ2-2, is GAGVSQSPRYKVTKRGQDVTLRCDPISSHATLYWYQQALGQGPEFLTYFNYEAQPDKSGLPSDRFSAERPEGSISTLTIQRTEQRDSAMYRCASSLNSAGELFFGEGSRLTVL.

About this clone itself: The same CDR3 also results from other DNA sequences found in this sample. V and J are TRBV12-3 or TRBV12-4 and TRBJ1-1, with a possible D match to TRBD1 (6 bases). Trimming took 6 bases from V and 1 from J, leaving 9 bases between them. This CDR3 spans 13 amino acids. DNA for the CDR3: TGTGCCAGCAGCTTACAGGGGAACACTGAAGCTTTCTTT. This codes for CASSLQGNTEAFF.

The chain joins TRBV4-2 to TRBJ1-3; no clear D gene. This CDR3 comprises 18 residues. Trimming removed 2 bases from V and 0 bases from J, with 17 bases in between. The V gene's germline CDR1 is LGHNA and CDR2 YNFKEQ. The CDR3 loop reads CASSQIWHGGDSGNTIYF. Here the CDR3 DNA reads TGTGCCAGCAGCCAAATCTGGCACGGCGGGGACTCTGGAAACACCATATATTTT.

V gene TRBV6-5 combines with J gene TRBJ2-3, with TRBD2 identical over 9 bases. The V gene end was trimmed by 4 bases and the J gene end by 2 bases; junction bases not matched to a gene: 7. There are 16 residues in the CDR3. CDR1 and CDR2 (germline): MNHEY, SVGAGI. The CDR3 DNA follows: TGTGCCAGCAGTTGGTCGACTAGCGGAACCACAGATACGCAGTATTTT. Translation gives CASSWSTSGTTDTQYF.

This chain connects TRBV18 to TRBJ1-2; D possibly corresponds to TRBD1 (6 bases). The CDR3 extends over 18 amino acids. Germline assignment: CDR1 KGHSH and CDR2 LQKENI. The ends were cut back, 3 bases at V and 0 bases at J, with 20 bases in the middle. The CDR3 loop is CASSPPGQGRLANYGYTF. The CDR3 bases are TGTGCCAGCTCACCGCCTGGGCAGGGGCGATTAGCTAACTATGGCTACACCTTC.

DNA for the CDR3: TGTGCCACCAGTGACCGTCAGACAGGTCCCGGGGAGCTGTTTTTT. Translation: CATSDRQTGPGELFF. This rearrangement joins TRBV24-1 to TRBJ2-2, with D tentatively TRBD1 (6 bases). Germline V gene sequence: CDR1 KGHDR, CDR2 SFDVKD. Deletions cut 4 bases from V and 6 bases from J, with 14 bases between. The CDR3 covers 15 residues.

This clone was recorded once. V and J are TRBV7-6 and TRBJ1-4, with TRBD1 matching over 10 bases. CDR1 and CDR2 from the germline V gene are SGHVS and FNYEAQ. The CDR3 contains 18 residues. Germline trimming cut 4 bases from V and 4 bases from J; bases unmatched to any gene: 12. The CDR3 nucleotides read TGTGCCAGCAGCTCCACCCCCTACCGGGACAGGGGTAATGAAAAACTGTTTTTT. Its protein product is CASSSTPYRDRGNEKLFF. The full variable domain, rest sourced from reference TRBV7-6 and TRBJ1-4, is GAGVSQSPRYKVTKRGQDVALRCDPISGHVSLYWYRQALGQGPEFLTYFNYEAQQDKSGLPNDRFSAERPEGSISTLTIQRTEQRDSAMYRCASSSTPYRDRGNEKLFFGSGTQLSVL.

J is TRBJ1-5 and V is TRBV15, with TRBD1 identical over 7 bases. CDR3 length: 15 residues. V dropped 3 bases and J dropped 7; count of bases not matched to a gene: 9. CDR1 is LNHNV and CDR2 is YYDKDF in the germline V gene (reference sequence). The CDR3: CATSSARTGIQPQHF. In nucleotides, the CDR3 is TGTGCCACCAGCAGCGCCAGGACAGGCATCCAGCCCCAGCATTTT.

V usage is TRBV29-1 and J usage is TRBJ1-1; tentatively, D is TRBD1 (5 bases). Germline lookup yields CDR1 SQVTM and CDR2 ANQGSEA. Trimming stripped 3 bases from V and 5 bases from J, with 13 bases between. The CDR3 loop spans 13 amino acids. The CDR3 DNA is TGCAGCGTTGATCCGGCAGGGAGGACTGAAGCTTTCTTT. This codes for CSVDPAGRTEAFF.

This chain connects TRBV18 to TRBJ2-2; perhaps TRBD2 as D (6 bases). The V end lost 0 bases, the J end lost 1 base, and 9 bases lay between the germline ends. Germline assignment: CDR1 KGHSH and CDR2 LQKENI. This CDR3 contains 16 residues. CDR3 bases: TGTGCCAGCTCACCACCGGGGGACTTGAACACCGGGGAGCTGTTTTTT. Its translation is CASSPPGDLNTGELFF.

The chain uses TRBV15 and TRBJ1-2, with a tentative D call TRBD1 (5 bases). CDR1 is LNHNV, CDR2 YYDKDF, per germline (reference sequence). The CDR3 is 11 residues long. The V end was cut by 5 bases, the J end by 8 bases, with 9 bases between. DNA for the CDR3: TGTGCCACCAGCGACTCAGGGGGCTACACCTTC. It codes for CATSDSGGYTF.

J is TRBJ2-7 and V is TRBV27, with D possibly TRBD2 on 6 matching bases. V shed 4 bases and J shed 2 bases, with 12 bases lying between them. Germline CDR1 is MNHEY and CDR2 is SMNVEV (reference sequence). This CDR3 comprises 14 residues. The DNA of the CDR3 is TGTGCCAGCAGTTCAAACGGGGGTACCTACGAGCAGTACTTC. Translated, it gives CASSSNGGTYEQYF.

This sequence joins TRBV28 and TRBJ1-2; 12 bases match TRBD1. CDR1 is MDHEN, CDR2 SYDVKM, per germline. This CDR3 is 14 amino acids long. The J segment lost 8 bases and the V segment lost 10 bases, leaving 11 bases of the junction unmatched. In DNA form, the CDR3 reads TGTGCCACTATTCCGGGACAGGGGGCGAGCGGCTACACCTTC. Its translation is CATIPGQGASGYTF.

The chain uses TRBV27 and TRBJ2-1, with TRBD2 identical over 14 bases. This CDR3 is built from 17 residues. The V segment lost 5 bases and the J segment 4 bases; nucleotides outside the gene matches: 7. Germline V lookup: CDR1 MNHEY, CDR2 SMNVEV (reference sequence). The DNA of the CDR3 is TGTGCCAGCAGTACCTCCGGGACTAGCGGGGGTTACAATGAGCAGTTCTTC. Translating gives CASSTSGTSGGYNEQFF.

V is TRBV18 and J is TRBJ1-1; no reliable D call. Germline V gene lookup returns CDR1 KGHSH and CDR2 LQKENI. Trimming removed 3 bases at V and 0 bases at J, with 14 bases between. The CDR3 covers 16 residues. The CDR3 DNA reads as TGTGCCAGCTCACCCACGACCGTCGGGATGAACACTGAAGCTTTCTTT. Translating gives CASSPTTVGMNTEAFF.

This chain uses TRBV7-7 with TRBJ2-5, with D possibly TRBD2 on 6 matching bases. Germline assignment: CDR1 SSHAT and CDR2 FNYEAQ (reference sequence). There are 15 residues in the CDR3. V dropped 4 bases and J dropped 5 bases, with 17 bases sitting between them. CDR3 sequence: CASSSDPGTRETQYF. Here the CDR3 DNA reads TGTGCCAGCAGCTCCGACCCGGGGACTCGGGAGACCCAGTACTTC.